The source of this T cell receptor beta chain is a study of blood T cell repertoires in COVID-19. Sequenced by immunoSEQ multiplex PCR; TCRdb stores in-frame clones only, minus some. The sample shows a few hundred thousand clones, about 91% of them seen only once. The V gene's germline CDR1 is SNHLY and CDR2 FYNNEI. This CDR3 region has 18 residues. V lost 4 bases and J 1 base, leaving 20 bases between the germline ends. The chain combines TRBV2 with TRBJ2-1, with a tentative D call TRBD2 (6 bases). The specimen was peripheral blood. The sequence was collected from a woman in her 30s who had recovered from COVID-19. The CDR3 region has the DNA TGTGCCAGCAGTGGGCAGGGAGCATGGGGGGATTCCTACAATGAGCAGTTCTTC. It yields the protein CASSGQGAWGDSYNEQFF.